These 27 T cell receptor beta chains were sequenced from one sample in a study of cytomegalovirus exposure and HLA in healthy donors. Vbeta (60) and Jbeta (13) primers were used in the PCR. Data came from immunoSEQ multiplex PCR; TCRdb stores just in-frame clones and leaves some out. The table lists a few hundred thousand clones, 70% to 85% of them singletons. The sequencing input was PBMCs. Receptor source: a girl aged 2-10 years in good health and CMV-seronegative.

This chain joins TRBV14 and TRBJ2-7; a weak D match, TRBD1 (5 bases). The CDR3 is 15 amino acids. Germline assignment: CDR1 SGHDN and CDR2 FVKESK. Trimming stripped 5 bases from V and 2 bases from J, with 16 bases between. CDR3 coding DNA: TGTGCCAGCAGCACCTTACAGGACCCCACCTACGAGCAGTACTTC. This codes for CASSTLQDPTYEQYF.

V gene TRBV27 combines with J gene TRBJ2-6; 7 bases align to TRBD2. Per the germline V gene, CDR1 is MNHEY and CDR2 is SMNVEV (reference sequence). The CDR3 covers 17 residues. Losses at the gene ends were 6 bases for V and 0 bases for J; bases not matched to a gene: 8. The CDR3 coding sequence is TGTGCCAGCAGCCCAGCGGGAACGACCTCTGGGGCCAACGTCCTGACTTTC. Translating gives CASSPAGTTSGANVLTF.

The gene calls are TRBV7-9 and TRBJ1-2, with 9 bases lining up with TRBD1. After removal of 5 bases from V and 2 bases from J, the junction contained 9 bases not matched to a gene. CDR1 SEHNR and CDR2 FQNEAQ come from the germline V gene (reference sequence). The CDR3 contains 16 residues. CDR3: CASSPVNRGPNYGYTF. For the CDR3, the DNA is TGTGCCAGCAGCCCAGTAAACAGGGGGCCGAACTATGGCTACACCTTC. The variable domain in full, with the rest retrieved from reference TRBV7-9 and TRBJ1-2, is DTGVSQNPRHKITKRGQNVTFRCDPISEHNRLYWYRQTLGQGPEFLTYFQNEAQLEKSRLLSDRFSAERPKGSFSTLEIQRTEQGDSAMYLCASSPVNRGPNYGYTFGSGTRLTVV.

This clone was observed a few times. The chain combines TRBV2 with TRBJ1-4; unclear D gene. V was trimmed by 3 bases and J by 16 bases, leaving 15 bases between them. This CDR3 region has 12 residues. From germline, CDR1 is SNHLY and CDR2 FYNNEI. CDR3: CASSEVRETGFF. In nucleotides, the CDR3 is TGTGCCAGCAGTGAGGTGCGGGAAACTGGGTTTTTT.

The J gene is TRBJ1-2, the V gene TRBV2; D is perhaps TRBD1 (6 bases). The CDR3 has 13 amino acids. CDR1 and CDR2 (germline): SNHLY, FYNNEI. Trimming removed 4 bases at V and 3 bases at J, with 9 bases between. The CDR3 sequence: CASSVRTDYGYTF. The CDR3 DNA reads TGTGCCAGCAGTGTCCGGACAGACTATGGCTACACCTTC.

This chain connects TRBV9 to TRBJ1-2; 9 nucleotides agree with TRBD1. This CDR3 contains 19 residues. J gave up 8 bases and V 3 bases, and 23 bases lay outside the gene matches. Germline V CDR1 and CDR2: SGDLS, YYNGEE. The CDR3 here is CASSAQPGQGMEVTGGYTF. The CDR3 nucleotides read TGTGCCAGCAGCGCGCAACCGGGACAGGGAATGGAGGTAACAGGCGGCTACACCTTC.

The CDR3 spells CASSQRTGGSYEQYF. The CDR3 DNA follows: TGCGCCAGCAGCCAGAGGACAGGGGGCTCCTACGAGCAGTACTTC. This chain joins TRBV4-1 and TRBJ2-7, with 10 positions matching TRBD1. V was clipped by 3 bases and J by 0 bases; unmatched bases: 2. CDR1 MGHRA and CDR2 YSYEKL come from the germline V gene. The CDR3 sequence is 15 residues long.

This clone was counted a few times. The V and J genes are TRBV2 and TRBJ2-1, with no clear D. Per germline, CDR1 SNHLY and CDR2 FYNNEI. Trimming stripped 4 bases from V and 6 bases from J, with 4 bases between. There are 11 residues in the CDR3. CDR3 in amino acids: CASSASNEQFF. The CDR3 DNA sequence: TGTGCCAGCAGTGCGAGCAATGAGCAGTTCTTC.

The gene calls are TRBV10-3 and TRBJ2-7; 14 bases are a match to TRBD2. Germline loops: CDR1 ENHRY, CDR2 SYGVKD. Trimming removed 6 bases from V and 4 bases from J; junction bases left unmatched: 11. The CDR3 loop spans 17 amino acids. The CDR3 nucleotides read TGTGCCATCAGGAAAGGACTAGCGGGAGGTCACCATTACGAGCAGTACTTC. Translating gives CAIRKGLAGGHHYEQYF.

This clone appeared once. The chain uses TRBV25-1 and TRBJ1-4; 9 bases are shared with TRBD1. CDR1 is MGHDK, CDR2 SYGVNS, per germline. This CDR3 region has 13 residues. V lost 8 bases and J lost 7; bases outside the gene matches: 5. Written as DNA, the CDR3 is TGTGCCAGCTCGGGACAGGGTGCTGAAAAACTGTTTTTT. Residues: CASSGQGAEKLFF.

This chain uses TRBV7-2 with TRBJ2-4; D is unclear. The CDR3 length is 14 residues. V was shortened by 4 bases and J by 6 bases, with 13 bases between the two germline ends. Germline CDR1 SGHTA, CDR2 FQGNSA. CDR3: CASSSRPGGNIQYF. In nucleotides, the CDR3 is TGTGCCAGCAGCTCCCGGCCGGGTGGAAACATTCAGTACTTC.

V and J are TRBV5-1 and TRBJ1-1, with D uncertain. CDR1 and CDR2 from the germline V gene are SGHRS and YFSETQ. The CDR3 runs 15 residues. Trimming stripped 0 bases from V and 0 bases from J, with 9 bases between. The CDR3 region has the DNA TGCGCCAGCAGCTTGGAGCCATTCATGAACACTGAAGCTTTCTTT. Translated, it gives CASSLEPFMNTEAFF.

This CDR3 is CASSGGGTGFEKLFF. The CDR3 nucleotides are TGTGCCAGCAGTGGTGGGGGGACAGGCTTTGAAAAACTGTTTTTT. The chain joins TRBV6-1 to TRBJ1-4; 8 bases line up with TRBD1. V lost 4 bases to trimming and J lost 7 bases; unmatched junction nucleotides: 8. Germline CDR1 reads MNHNS; CDR2 reads SASEGT. This CDR3 is 15 amino acids long.

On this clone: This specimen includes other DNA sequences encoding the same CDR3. CDR3 sequence reads: CASSLDRGDYGYTF. The DNA of the CDR3 is TGCGCCAGCAGCTTGGACAGGGGGGACTATGGCTACACCTTC. The chain recombines TRBV5-1 with TRBJ1-2; 8 nucleotides align to TRBD1. CDR3 length: 14 amino acids. The germline V gene has CDR1 SGHRS and CDR2 YFSETQ. Trimming cost V 0 bases and J 3 bases; bases outside gene matches: 1. The full variable domain, completed using reference TRBV5-1 and TRBJ1-2, is KAGVTQTPRYLIKTRGQQVTLSCSPISGHRSVSWYQQTPGQGLQFLFEYFSETQRNKGNFPGRFSGRQFSNSRSEMNVSTLELGDSALYLCASSLDRGDYGYTFGSGTRLTVV.

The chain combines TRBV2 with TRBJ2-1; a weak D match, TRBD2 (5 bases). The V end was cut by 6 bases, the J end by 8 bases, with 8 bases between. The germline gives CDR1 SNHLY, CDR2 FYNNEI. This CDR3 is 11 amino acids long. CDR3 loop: CASSWRDEQFF. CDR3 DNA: TGTGCCAGCAGCTGGCGGGATGAGCAGTTCTTC.

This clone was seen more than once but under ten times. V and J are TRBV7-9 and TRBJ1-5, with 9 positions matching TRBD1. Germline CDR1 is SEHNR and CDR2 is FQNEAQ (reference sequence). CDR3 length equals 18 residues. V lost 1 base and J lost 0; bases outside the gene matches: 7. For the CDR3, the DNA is TGTGCCAGCAGCTTAGAGGCGGACAGGGGCAATAGCAATCAGCCCCAGCATTTT. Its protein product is CASSLEADRGNSNQPQHF.

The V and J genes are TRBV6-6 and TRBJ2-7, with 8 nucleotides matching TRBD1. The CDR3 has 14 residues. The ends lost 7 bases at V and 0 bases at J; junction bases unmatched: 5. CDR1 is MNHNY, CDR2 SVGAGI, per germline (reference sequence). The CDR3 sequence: CASIKDRVSYEQYF. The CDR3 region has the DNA TGTGCCAGCATTAAGGACAGGGTCTCCTACGAGCAGTACTTC.

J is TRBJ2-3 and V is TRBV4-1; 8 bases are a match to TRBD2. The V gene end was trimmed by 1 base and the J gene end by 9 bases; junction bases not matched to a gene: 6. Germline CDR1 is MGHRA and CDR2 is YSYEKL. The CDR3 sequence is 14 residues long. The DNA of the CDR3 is TGCGCCAGCAGCCAAGGCGGGGGGTACGTCACGCAGTATTTT. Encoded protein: CASSQGGGYVTQYF.

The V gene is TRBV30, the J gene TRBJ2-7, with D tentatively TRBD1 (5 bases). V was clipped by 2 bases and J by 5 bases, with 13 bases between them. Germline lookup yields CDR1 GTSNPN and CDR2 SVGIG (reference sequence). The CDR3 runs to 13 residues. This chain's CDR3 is CAWSPLLTDEQYF. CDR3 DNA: TGTGCCTGGAGTCCTCTATTGACAGACGAGCAGTACTTC.

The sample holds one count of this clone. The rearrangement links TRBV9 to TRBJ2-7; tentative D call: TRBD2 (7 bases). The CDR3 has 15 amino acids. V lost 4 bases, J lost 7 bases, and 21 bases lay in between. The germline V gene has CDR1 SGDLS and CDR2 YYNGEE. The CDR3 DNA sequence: TGTGCCAGCAGCCATCTTGGCGGGGGCTGGGAGGAGCAGTACTTC. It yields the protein CASSHLGGGWEEQYF.

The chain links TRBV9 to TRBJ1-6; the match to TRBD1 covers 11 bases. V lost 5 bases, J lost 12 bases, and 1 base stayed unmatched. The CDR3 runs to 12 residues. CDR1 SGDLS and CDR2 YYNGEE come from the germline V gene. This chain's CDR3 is CASRGQGGPLHF. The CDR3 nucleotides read TGTGCCAGCAGGGGACAGGGGGGACCCCTCCACTTT. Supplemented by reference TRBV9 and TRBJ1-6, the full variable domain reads DSGVTQTPKHLITATGQRVTLRCSPRSGDLSVYWYQQSLDQGLQFLIQYYNGEERAKGNILERFSAQQFPDLHSELNLSSLELGDSALYFCASRGQGGPLHFGNGTRLTVT.

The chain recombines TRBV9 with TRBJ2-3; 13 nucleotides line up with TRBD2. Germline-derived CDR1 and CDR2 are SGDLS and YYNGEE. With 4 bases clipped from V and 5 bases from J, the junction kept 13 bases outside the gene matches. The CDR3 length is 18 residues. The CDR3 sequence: CASSPQPATSGGQDTQYF. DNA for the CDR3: TGTGCCAGCAGCCCGCAACCTGCGACTAGCGGGGGGCAAGATACGCAGTATTTT.

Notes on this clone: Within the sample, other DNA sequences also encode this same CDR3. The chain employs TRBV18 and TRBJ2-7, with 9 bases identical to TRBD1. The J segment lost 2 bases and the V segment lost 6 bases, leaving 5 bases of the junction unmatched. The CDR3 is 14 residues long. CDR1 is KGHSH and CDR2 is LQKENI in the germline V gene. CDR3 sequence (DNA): TGTGCCAGCTCTCCCGGGACAGGGACCTACGAGCAGTACTTC. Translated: CASSPGTGTYEQYF.

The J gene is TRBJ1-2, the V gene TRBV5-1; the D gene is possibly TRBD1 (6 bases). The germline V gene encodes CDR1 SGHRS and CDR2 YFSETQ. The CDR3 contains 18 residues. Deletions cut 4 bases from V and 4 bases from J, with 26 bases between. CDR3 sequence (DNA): TGCGCCAGCAGCGCTACCGGGACATCCCGGTCCCCCGGCTATGGCTACACCTTC. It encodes CASSATGTSRSPGYGYTF.

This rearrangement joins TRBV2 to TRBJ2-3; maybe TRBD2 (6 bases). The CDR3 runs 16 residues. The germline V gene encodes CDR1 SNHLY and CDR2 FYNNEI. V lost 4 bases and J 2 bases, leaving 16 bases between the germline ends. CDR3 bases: TGTGCCAGCAGTGGGGAGGCGGGACGGCCCACAGATACGCAGTATTTT. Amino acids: CASSGEAGRPTDTQYF.

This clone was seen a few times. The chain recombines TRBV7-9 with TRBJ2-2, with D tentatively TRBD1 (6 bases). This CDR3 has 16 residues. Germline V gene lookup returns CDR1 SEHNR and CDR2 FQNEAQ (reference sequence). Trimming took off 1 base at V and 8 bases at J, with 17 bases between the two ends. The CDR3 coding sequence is TGTGCCAGCAGCTTAGTTCCCGCCGGACAGCCGGGGGAGCTGTTTTTT. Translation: CASSLVPAGQPGELFF.

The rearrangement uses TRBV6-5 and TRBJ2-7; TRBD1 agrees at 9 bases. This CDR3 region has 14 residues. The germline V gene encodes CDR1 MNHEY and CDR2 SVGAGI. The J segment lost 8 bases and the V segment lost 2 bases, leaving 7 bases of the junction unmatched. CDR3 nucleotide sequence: TGTGCCAGCAGTTACCGGACAGGGGCTACTCAGCAGTACTTC. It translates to CASSYRTGATQQYF.